This T cell receptor (beta chain) was sequenced during a study of T cells in Graves' hyperthyroidism and ophthalmopathy (dated by TCRdb to the late 2010s). At the level of the whole study: Peripheral blood was sampled at the time of initial diagnosis, prior to any treatment. To identify TCR V-J signatures that set the groups apart, the researchers used a discovery cohort of approximately 98 patients, made up of 40 to 45 with Graves' ophthalmopathy and 55 to 65 with stable Graves' hyperthyroidism. Prospective prediction of ophthalmopathy was tested in an independent validation cohort of fewer than 20 hyperthyroidism patients and some 17 patients who later progressed to ophthalmopathy. The 85 to 100 discovery patients were divided at random into training and test sets in a 7:3 ratio. In addition, the study compared T-cell repertoires in thyroid tissue and in blood from roughly six Graves' hyperthyroidism patients. After sampling, hyperthyroidism patients received methimazole starting at 30 mg daily, and ophthalmopathy patients received high-dose intravenous methylprednisolone. The paper describes TCR Vbeta CDR3 sequencing of around 130 peripheral blood samples, made up of roughly 45 ophthalmopathy patients, roughly 75 hyperthyroidism patients and 17 progressor patients. What the study reported, not specific to this receptor: No statistical method was used to fix the sample size in advance, and group allocation was not hidden from the investigators. In validation, the model predicted progression to ophthalmopathy with about 71% sensitivity and over 72% specificity, a median of 6.5 months before onset. Most expanded thyroid clonotypes (frequency above 0.001) were also found in blood, which suggests that blood repertoires may mirror thyroid immune responses. In cross-validation, a model built on a 13 V-J signature told ophthalmopathy apart from stable hyperthyroidism with about 90% sensitivity and about 81% specificity, and in testing the same model reached 80%/75%.

The germline V gene gives CDR1 as SGHDN and CDR2 as FVKESK. Ends trimmed: V by 3 bases, J by 1 base; bases unmatched to a gene: 6. There are 16 amino acids in the CDR3, from cysteine to phenylalanine inclusive. The sequence is cut down to CDR3 DNA, 48 bases in frame from base 1. Moderately to severely active disease, a Clinical Activity Score of at least 3, a NOSPECS grade of at least 4, and a duration under 3 months were present in ophthalmopathy patients. The study excluded patients with uncontrolled infections, other autoimmune diseases, pregnancy or lactation. Diagnoses relied on clinical symptoms, serum thyroxine and TRAb, thyroid ultrasound and orbital computed tomography. PBMCs were isolated from about 9.2 ml of fresh peripheral blood by Ficoll-Paque density gradient centrifugation. Trizol reagent was used to extract total RNA, and RNA quality was then checked on an Agilent 2100 Bioanalyzer.

A note on this clonotype: What this receptor recognizes is not known. One base away there is no much larger clone; base qualities are not given.

TCR beta CDR3 regions were amplified from RNA transcripts. For the first round of RT-PCR on the TCR CDR3, the HTBI primer set was used together with the Qiagen OneStep RT-PCR kit. A second multiplex PCR round built the libraries, followed by size selection and purification. Sequencing of the libraries was done on an Illumina HiSeq2000 using paired-end 100 bp reads. Per the source publication's procedure: SOAPnuke was used to process the raw data, throwing out any read that contained adapters or uncalled bases, had a mean Phred below 15, or lacked an exact constant-primer or identifier match. High-quality paired reads were merged using COPE v1.2.5, and each unique nucleotide sequence was defined as a clonotype. Clonotypes were aligned to IMGT TRBV, TRBD and TRBJ reference segments using MiTCR v1.1. Only V-J combinations with frequency above 0.0001, covering about 99% of repertoires, were analysed. The TCS score was defined as F50 (clonal expansion) divided by E x V (chaos), with BLOSUM62-based TCRdist calculated between CDR3 peptides within each V-J. Welch's t-statistics and random forest reduced fewer than 550 V-J features to roughly 13, which were used in a naive Bayes classifier (R e1071). TCRdb itself trimmed the public reads at Q25 with fastp, ran MiXCR and retained productive beta chains. Each record represents a unique CDR3 protein, reported with the most common genes and DNA among its rows. TCRdb, rather than the study authors, made the V and J calls. This sample lists more than 500,000 distinct CDR3 sequences; 15% to 20% were detected once. Around 28% of the sample comes from the top ten.

The chain links TRBV14 with TRBJ1-1, with 9 junctional bases fitting TRBD1. The receptor was derived from a woman in her 30s with Graves' ophthalmopathy. Sequencing input: blood. At the DNA level, the sequence is TGTGCCAGCAGCCACCGTCGGACAGGGGCGAACACTGAAGCTTTCTTT. Its protein is CASSHRRTGANTEAFF.